What follows are 9 T cell receptor beta chains derived from one specimen sequenced in a study of Ad26.COV2.S vaccination and SARS-CoV-2 variants. The sample's treatment: 15 to 20 received Ad26.COV2.S at low or high dose, single or two shots; roughly five received placebo; per-sample allocation not given. On day 63 after the first injection, vaccine and placebo recipients gave samples. Clones were read by immunoSEQ multiplex PCR, and TCRdb kept only the in-frame ones, dropping some. Here the sample spans 500,000 or so clones, around nine tenths being singletons. The input for sequencing was peripheral blood, taken in a trial of Ad26.COV2.S vaccine versus placebo. The receptors stem from a person between 18 and 65 years old who received the Ad26.COV2.S COVID-19 vaccine or a placebo.

This clone was detected only once. The chain carries TRBV7-2 and TRBJ2-7, with D possibly being TRBD1 (7 bases). The V gene's germline CDR1 is SGHTA and CDR2 FQGNSA. V was shortened by 5 bases and J by 3 bases, with 14 bases between the two germline ends. This CDR3 is 14 amino acids long. CDR3 protein: CASSRGTVNYEQYF. DNA for the CDR3: TGTGCCAGCAGCCGGGGGACAGTGAACTACGAGCAGTACTTC. Using reference TRBV7-2 and TRBJ2-7 for the parts outside the CDR3, the full variable domain is GAGVSQSPSNKVTEKGKDVELRCDPISGHTALYWYRQSLGQGLEFLIYFQGNSAPDKSGLPSDRFSAERTGGSVSTLTIQRTQQEDSAVYLCASSRGTVNYEQYFGPGTRLTVT.

The genes are TRBV9 and TRBJ1-4, with 8 bases that match TRBD1. Germline V gene lookup returns CDR1 SGDLS and CDR2 YYNGEE. The CDR3 consists of 15 residues. Losses at the gene ends were 0 bases for V and 8 bases for J; bases not matched to a gene: 6. The CDR3 DNA is TGTGCCAGCAGCGTAGGCACAGGGGGGGCGGAAAAACTGTTTTTT. This sequence encodes CASSVGTGGAEKLFF. The entire variable domain, with the rest obtained from reference TRBV9 and TRBJ1-4, is as follows: DSGVTQTPKHLITATGQRVTLRCSPRSGDLSVYWYQQSLDQGLQFLIQYYNGEERAKGNILERFSAQQFPDLHSELNLSSLELGDSALYFCASSVGTGGAEKLFFGSGTQLSVL.

This clone was seen just once. This sequence joins TRBV2 and TRBJ2-5; D is unresolved. The CDR3 covers 11 residues. Germline V gene sequence: CDR1 SNHLY, CDR2 FYNNEI. Trimming removed 7 bases from V and 0 bases from J, with 3 bases in between. The CDR3 reads CASNYQETQYF. The CDR3 DNA follows: TGTGCCAGCAATTACCAAGAGACCCAGTACTTC.

V gene TRBV5-4 combines with J gene TRBJ1-1; possibly TRBD1 for D (5 bases). The CDR3 has 15 residues. Trimming stripped 0 bases from V and 1 base from J, with 10 bases between. Germline-derived CDR1 and CDR2 are SGHNT and YYREEE (reference sequence). CDR3 sequence reads: CASSLVRGQNTEAFF. Here the CDR3 DNA reads TGTGCCAGCAGCTTGGTTAGGGGCCAGAACACTGAAGCTTTCTTT.

The gene calls are TRBV24-1 and TRBJ2-6; tentative D call: TRBD1 (5 bases). Trimming shortened V by 4 bases and J by 0 bases, and 12 bases separated the two germline ends. The CDR3 totals 17 residues. Germline V CDR1 and CDR2: KGHDR, SFDVKD. This CDR3 reads CATSDTGLGSGANVLTF. The CDR3 coding sequence is TGTGCCACCAGTGACACAGGTCTAGGCTCTGGGGCCAACGTCCTGACTTTC.

The chain employs TRBV15 and TRBJ1-2; a possible D gene is TRBD1 (5 bases). CDR1 is LNHNV and CDR2 is YYDKDF in the germline V gene (reference sequence). V lost 0 bases and J 6 bases, leaving 17 bases between the germline ends. The CDR3 length is 16 residues. CDR3 amino acids: CATSREGRHILNGYTF. CDR3 nucleotides: TGTGCCACCAGCAGAGAGGGGCGGCACATATTAAATGGCTACACCTTC. The whole variable domain, remainder taken from reference TRBV15 and TRBJ1-2, is DAMVIQNPRYQVTQFGKPVTLSCSQTLNHNVMYWYQQKSSQAPKLLFHYYDKDFNNEADTPDNFQSRRPNTSFCFLDIRSPGLGDTAMYLCATSREGRHILNGYTFGSGTRLTVV.

V gene TRBV7-3 combines with J gene TRBJ2-1, with D maybe TRBD2 (6 bases). This CDR3 has 15 amino acids. Trimming shortened V by 2 bases and J by 0 bases, and 8 bases separated the two germline ends. CDR1 SGHTA and CDR2 FQGTGA come from the germline V gene. CDR3 bases: TGTGCCAGCAGCTTAGGCGGGGCCTCCTACAATGAGCAGTTCTTC. Translating gives CASSLGGASYNEQFF.

The rearrangement links TRBV27 to TRBJ1-6; no firm D call. Between the trimmed V and J ends, which lost 1 base and 10 bases, there was a span of 5 bases. There are 12 residues in the CDR3. Germline V gene lookup returns CDR1 MNHEY and CDR2 SMNVEV (reference sequence). DNA of the CDR3: TGTGCCAGCAGTTTATTTGACTCACCCCTCCACTTT. It translates to CASSLFDSPLHF.

This chain joins TRBV6-1 and TRBJ2-4; TRBD2 is a possible D gene (7 bases). Trimming took 2 bases from V and 4 from J, leaving 18 bases between them. The germline gives CDR1 MNHNS, CDR2 SASEGT. The CDR3 consists of 17 residues. Here the CDR3 reads CASSERGGLPPKNIQYF. The CDR3 DNA sequence: TGTGCCAGCAGTGAAAGGGGGGGGTTACCTCCTAAAAACATTCAGTACTTC.